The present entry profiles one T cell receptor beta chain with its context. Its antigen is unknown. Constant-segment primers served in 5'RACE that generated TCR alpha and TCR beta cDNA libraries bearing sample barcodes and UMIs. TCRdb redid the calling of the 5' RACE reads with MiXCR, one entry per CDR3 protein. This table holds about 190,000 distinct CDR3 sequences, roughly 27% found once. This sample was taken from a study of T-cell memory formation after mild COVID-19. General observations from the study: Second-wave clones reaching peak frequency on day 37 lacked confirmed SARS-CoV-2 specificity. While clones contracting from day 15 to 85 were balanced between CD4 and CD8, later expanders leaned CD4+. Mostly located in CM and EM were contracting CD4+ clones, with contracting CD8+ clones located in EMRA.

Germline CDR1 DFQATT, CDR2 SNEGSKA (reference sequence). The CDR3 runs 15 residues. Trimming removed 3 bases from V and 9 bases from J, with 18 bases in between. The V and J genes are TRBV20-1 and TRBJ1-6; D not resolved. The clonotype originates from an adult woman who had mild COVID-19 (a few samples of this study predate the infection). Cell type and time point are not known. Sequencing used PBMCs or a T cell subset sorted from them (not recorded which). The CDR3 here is CSASRGTSPSSPLHF. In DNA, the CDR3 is TGCAGTGCTAGCCGGGGTACGTCGCCTTCTTCACCCCTCCACTTT.